This paragraph covers one T cell receptor (beta chain) sequence. Its antigen target is currently unknown. No much larger clone exists at a distance of one base, and base qualities are not known. The sample belongs to a study of blood T cell repertoires in COVID-19 (dated by TCRdb to 2020 to 2021). For context, the study as a whole: Samples from collaborators originated in the United States, Italy and Spain and spanned both the acute and convalescent phases of COVID-19. The repertoires were made available in a free public database intended to serve as a resource for research on the immune response to SARS-CoV-2. Sample metadata almost always included a de-identified subject ID, COVID-19 status, age in years and sex. The prospective study material was composed of cDNA or gDNA derived from T cells, B-cell-depleted T cells, or PBMCs. Where available, HLA class I and class II types were taken from metadata supplied by the sample provider and were not determined by assay-based typing. Subjects who had been exposed to COVID-19, were actively infected with it, or had recovered from it provided the deeply sampled blood TCRbeta repertoires that made up the dataset. The samples were drawn from two sources: the first 160 participants of the ongoing ImmuneRACE study, and over 1,000 subjects contributed by 6 global collaborators. The investigation overall reported the following: Clinical and demographic metadata were provided uncurated, with the amount varying by source and participant.

According to the germline V gene (reference sequence), CDR1 reads LGHDT and CDR2 reads YNNKEL. The CDR3, from cysteine to phenylalanine, totals 13 residues. The CDR3 DNA has 39 bases and is translated from base 1. V is trimmed back by 4 bases and J by 5 bases, and the junction contains 2 bases that no gene match accounts for. TCRbeta CDR3 regions were amplified from genomic DNA by means of the immunoSEQ Assay, a bias-controlled multiplex PCR. Regarding the original processing steps: The number of nucleated cells in each sample was estimated by amplification of reference gene primers within the assay. Sequence reads were collapsed and filtered to measure the absolute abundance of every unique TCRbeta CDR3 rearrangement. For each sample, productive Simpson clonality was calculated by taking the square root of Simpson's diversity index across productive rearrangements. As stored in TCRdb, this immuneACCESS dataset retains in-frame rearrangements with V and J assigned. A fraction of the clones does not appear; measured against another copy, unresolved V genes explain less than half of the discrepancy, and the remainder lacks a known reason. V, J and clone size derive from that table, while D and trimming were established from the DNA sequence. The sample includes about 190,000 clones, with almost 85% observed a single time. In total, the top ten clones hold more than 4.5% of the sample.

The collaborating institutions used their own protocols to collect whole blood in K2EDTA tubes. Collaborator samples were shipped for TCRbeta analysis as frozen whole blood, isolated PBMCs, or DNA extracted from either sample type. The receptor was derived from a woman between 65 and 79 years old with active or convalescent COVID-19. The sample consisted of peripheral blood. The chain is made from TRBV3-1 (or the pseudogene TRBV3-2) and TRBJ2-7, and 10 junctional nucleotides match TRBD2. The CDR3 protein sequence reads: CASSLAGGHEQYF. The nucleotide sequence reads as follows: TGTGCCAGCAGCCTAGCGGGAGGCCACGAGCAGTACTTC.